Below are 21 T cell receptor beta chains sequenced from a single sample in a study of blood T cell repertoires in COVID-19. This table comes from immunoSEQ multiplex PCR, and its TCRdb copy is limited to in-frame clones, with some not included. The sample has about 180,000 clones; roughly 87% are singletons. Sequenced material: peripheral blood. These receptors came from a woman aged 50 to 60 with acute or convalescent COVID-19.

The CDR3 DNA follows: TGTGCCAGCACTACAGCAACTAATGAAAAACTGTTTTTT. This codes for CASTTATNEKLFF. The V and J genes are TRBV2 and TRBJ1-4; no firm D call. V lost 7 bases and J 0 bases, leaving 6 bases between the germline ends. Germline V lookup: CDR1 SNHLY, CDR2 FYNNEI. This CDR3 has 13 residues.

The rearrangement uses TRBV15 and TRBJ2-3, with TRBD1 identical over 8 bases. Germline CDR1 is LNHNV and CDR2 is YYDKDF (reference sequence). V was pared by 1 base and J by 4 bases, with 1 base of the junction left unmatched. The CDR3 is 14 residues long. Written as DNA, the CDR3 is TGTGCCACCAGCAGAGGACAGGGGCCAGATACGCAGTATTTT. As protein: CATSRGQGPDTQYF. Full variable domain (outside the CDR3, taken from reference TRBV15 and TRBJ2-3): DAMVIQNPRYQVTQFGKPVTLSCSQTLNHNVMYWYQQKSSQAPKLLFHYYDKDFNNEADTPDNFQSRRPNTSFCFLDIRSPGLGDTAMYLCATSRGQGPDTQYFGPGTRLTVL.

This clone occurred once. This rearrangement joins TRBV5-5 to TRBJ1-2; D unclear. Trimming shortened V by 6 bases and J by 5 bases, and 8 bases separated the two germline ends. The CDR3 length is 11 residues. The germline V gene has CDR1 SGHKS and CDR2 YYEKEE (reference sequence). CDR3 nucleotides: TGTGCCAGCACCTGGGCGTATGGCTACACCTTC. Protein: CASTWAYGYTF.

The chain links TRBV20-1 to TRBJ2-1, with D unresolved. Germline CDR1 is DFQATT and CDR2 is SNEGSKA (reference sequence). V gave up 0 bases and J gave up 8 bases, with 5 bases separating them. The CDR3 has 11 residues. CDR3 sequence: CSAREKHEQFF. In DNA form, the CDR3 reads TGCAGTGCTAGAGAAAAGCATGAGCAGTTCTTC.

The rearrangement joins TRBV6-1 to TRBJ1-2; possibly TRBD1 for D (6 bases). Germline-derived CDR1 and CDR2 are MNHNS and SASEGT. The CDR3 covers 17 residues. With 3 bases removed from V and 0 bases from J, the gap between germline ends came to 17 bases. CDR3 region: CASSEGSGAIANYGYTF. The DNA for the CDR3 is TGTGCCAGCAGTGAGGGCTCAGGGGCTATAGCTAACTATGGCTACACCTTC.

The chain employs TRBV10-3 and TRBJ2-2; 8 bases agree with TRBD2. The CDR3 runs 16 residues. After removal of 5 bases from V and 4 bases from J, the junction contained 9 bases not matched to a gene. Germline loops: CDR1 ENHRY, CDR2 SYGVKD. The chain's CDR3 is CAISTPGLGGTGELFF. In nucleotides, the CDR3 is TGTGCCATCAGTACTCCGGGACTAGGAGGCACCGGGGAGCTGTTTTTT.

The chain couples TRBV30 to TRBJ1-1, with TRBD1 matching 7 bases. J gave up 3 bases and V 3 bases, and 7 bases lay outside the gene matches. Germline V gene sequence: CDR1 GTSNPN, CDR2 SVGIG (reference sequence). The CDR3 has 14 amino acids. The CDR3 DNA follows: TGTGCCTGGAGGACAGGGTTTCGAGACACTGAAGCTTTCTTT. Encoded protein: CAWRTGFRDTEAFF.

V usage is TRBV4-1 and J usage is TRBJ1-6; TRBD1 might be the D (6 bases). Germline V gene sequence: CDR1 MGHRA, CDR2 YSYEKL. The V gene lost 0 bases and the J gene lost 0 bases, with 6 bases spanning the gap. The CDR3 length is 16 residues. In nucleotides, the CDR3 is TGCGCCAGCAGCCAAGAAGGGGGCTCCTATAATTCACCCCTCCACTTT. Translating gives CASSQEGGSYNSPLHF.

Here the CDR3 reads CASSLFDRDYEQYF. In DNA, the CDR3 is TGTGCCAGCTCACTTTTCGACAGGGACTACGAGCAGTACTTC. The chain is built from TRBV18 and TRBJ2-7, with TRBD1 matching 7 bases. The CDR3 runs to 14 residues. Looked up from germline, CDR1 is KGHSH and CDR2 is LQKENI. The V gene end was trimmed by 4 bases and the J gene end by 3 bases; junction bases not matched to a gene: 6.

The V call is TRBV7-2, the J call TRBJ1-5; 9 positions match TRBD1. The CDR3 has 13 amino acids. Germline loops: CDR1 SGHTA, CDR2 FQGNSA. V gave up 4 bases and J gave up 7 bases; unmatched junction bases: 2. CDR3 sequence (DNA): TGTGCCAGCAGCTGGACAGGGGAACAGCCCCAGCATTTT. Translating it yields CASSWTGEQPQHF.

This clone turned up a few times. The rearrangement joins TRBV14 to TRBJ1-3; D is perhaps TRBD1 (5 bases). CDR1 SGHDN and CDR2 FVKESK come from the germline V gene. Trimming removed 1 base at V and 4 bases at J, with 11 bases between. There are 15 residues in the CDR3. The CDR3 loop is CASSQVRTRGNTIYF. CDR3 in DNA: TGTGCCAGCAGCCAAGTCCGGACACGGGGAAACACCATATATTTT.

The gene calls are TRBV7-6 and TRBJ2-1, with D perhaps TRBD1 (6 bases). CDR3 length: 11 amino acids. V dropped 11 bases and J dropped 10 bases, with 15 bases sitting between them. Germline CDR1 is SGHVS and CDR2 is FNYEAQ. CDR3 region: CARGGPGEQFF. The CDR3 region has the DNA TGTGCCCGAGGGGGTCCGGGGGAGCAGTTCTTC.

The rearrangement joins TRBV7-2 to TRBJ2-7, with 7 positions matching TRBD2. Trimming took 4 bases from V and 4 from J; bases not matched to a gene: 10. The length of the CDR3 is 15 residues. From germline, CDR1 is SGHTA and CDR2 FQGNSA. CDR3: CASSSPAGRWYEQYF. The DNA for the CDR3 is TGTGCCAGCAGCTCCCCGGCCGGGAGGTGGTACGAGCAGTACTTC.

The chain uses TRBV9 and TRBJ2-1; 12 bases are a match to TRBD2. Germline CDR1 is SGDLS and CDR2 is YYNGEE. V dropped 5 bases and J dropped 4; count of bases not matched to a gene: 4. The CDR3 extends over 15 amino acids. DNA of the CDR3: TGTGCCAGCAGACCAGGACTAGCGGGGTACAATGAGCAGTTCTTC. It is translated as CASRPGLAGYNEQFF.

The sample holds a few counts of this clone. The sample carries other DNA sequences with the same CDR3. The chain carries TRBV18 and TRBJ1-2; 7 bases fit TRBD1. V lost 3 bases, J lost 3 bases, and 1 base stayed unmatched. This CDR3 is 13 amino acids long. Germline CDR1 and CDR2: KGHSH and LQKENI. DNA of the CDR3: TGTGCCAGCTCACCTGACAGGGACTATGGCTACACCTTC. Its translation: CASSPDRDYGYTF.

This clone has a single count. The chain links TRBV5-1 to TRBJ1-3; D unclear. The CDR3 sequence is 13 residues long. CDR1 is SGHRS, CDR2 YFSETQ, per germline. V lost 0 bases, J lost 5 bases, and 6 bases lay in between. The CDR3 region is CASSLDRRNTIYF. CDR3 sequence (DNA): TGCGCCAGCAGCTTGGACAGACGAAACACCATATATTTT.

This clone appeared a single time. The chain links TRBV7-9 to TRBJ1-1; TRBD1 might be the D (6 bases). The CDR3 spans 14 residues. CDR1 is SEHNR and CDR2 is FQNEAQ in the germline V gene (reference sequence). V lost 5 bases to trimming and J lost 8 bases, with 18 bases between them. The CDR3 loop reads CASSPFGGALEAFF. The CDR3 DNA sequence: TGTGCCAGCAGCCCATTTGGGGGGGCGTTAGAAGCTTTCTTT.

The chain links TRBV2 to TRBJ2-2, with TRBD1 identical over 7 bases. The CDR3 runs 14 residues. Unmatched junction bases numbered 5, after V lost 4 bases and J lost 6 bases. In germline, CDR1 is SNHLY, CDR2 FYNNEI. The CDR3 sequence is CASSGDRTSGELFF. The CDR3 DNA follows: TGTGCCAGCAGTGGGGACAGAACATCCGGGGAGCTGTTTTTT.

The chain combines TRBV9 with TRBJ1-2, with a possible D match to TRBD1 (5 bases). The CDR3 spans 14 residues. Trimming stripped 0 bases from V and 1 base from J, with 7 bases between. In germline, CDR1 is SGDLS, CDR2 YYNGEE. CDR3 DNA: TGTGCCAGCAGCGTAGGGGGCAGTAACTATGGCTACACCTTC. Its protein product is CASSVGGSNYGYTF.

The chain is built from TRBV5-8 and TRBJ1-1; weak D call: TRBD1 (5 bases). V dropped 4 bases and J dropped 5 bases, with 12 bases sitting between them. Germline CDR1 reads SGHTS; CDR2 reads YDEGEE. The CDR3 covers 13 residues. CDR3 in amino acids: CASSLGLQTEAFF. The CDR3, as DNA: TGTGCCAGCAGCCTGGGGCTGCAGACTGAAGCTTTCTTT.

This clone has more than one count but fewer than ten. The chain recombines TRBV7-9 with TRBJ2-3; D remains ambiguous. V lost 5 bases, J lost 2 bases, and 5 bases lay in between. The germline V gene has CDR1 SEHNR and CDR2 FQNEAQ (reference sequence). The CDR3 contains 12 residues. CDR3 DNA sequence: TGTGCCAGCAGCCCCAACACAGATACGCAGTATTTT. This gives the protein CASSPNTDTQYF.